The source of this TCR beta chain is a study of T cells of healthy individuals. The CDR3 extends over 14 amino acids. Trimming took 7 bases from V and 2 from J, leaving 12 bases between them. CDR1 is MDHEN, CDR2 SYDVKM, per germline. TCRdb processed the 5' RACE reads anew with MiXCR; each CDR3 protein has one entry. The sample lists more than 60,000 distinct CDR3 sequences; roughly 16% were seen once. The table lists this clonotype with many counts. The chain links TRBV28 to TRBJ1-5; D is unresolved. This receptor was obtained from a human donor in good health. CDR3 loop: CASNGWGRNQPQHF. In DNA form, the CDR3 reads TGTGCCAGCAACGGTTGGGGTCGCAATCAGCCCCAGCATTTT. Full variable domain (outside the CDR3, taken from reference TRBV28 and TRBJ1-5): DVKVTQSSRYLVKRTGEKVFLECVQDMDHENMFWYRQDPGLGLRLIYFSYDVKMKEKGDIPEGYSVSREKKERFSLILESASTNQTSMYLCASNGWGRNQPQHFGDGTRLSIL.